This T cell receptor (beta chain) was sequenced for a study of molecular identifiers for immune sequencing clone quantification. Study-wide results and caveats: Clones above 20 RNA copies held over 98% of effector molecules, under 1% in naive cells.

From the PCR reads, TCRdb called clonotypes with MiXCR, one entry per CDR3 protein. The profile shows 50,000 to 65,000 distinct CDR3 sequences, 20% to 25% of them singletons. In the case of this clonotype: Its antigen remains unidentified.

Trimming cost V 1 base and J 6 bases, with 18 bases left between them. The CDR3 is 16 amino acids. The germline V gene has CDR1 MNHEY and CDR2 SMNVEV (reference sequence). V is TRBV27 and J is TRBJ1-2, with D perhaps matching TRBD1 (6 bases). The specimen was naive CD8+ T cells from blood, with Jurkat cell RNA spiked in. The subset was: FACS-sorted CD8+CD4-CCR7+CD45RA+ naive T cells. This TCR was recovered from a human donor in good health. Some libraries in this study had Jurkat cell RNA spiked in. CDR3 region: CASSLYQSGSGDGYTF. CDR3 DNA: TGTGCCAGCAGTTTATACCAATCCGGGTCAGGGGATGGCTACACCTTC.